This entry describes one T cell receptor beta chain. This entry belongs to a study of blood T cell repertoires in COVID-19. Overall study: The United States, Italy and Spain provided the acute and convalescent COVID-19 samples. PBMCs, B-cell-depleted T cells, or T cells provided the cDNA or gDNA that made up the material.

The CDR3 runs to 16 residues. V lost 6 bases to trimming and J lost 0 bases; unmatched junction nucleotides: 7. The germline V gene has CDR1 WSHSY and CDR2 SAAADI. Sequencing was performed with immunoSEQ multiplex PCR; in TCRdb, only in-frame clones are kept and a portion is missing. The top ten hold approximately 10% of the sample, which has about 64,000 clones, around nine tenths seen once. V is TRBV10-2 and J is TRBJ1-4; 7 nucleotides match TRBD1. The TCR sequence derives from a woman older than 75 with active COVID-19. The specimen was peripheral blood. Here the CDR3 DNA reads TGCGCCAGCAGGGGGGACAGTGCTGCAACTAATGAAAAACTGTTTTTT. Encoded protein: CASRGDSAATNEKLFF.